These T cell receptor beta chains were read from a single sample in a study of beta chain features in type 1 diabetes. Measured with immunoSEQ multiplex PCR; TCRdb has only the in-frame clones, and not every one. Among about 400,000 clones listed, roughly 12% were seen once. Sequencing was carried out using naive CD4+ T cells from blood. These receptors were obtained from a woman aged 18-29 years with type 1 diabetes. Both conserved end residues are part of each CDR3.

len: 16; j_gene: TRBJ2-1; v_gene: TRBV7-9; CDR3aa: CASSLRLTSGNNEQFF
len: 14; j_gene: TRBJ2-7; v_gene: TRBV7-9; CDR3aa: CASSSGQGDSEQYF
len: 11; j_gene: TRBJ2-5; v_gene: TRBV7-9; CDR3aa: CASSQQETQYF
len: 16; j_gene: TRBJ2-1; v_gene: TRBV7-8; CDR3aa: CASRQPGINSYNEQFF
len: 15; j_gene: TRBJ2-2; v_gene: TRBV7-2; CDR3aa: CASSPAGTNTGELFF
len: 14; j_gene: TRBJ2-5; v_gene: TRBV29-1; CDR3aa: CSVEVPPGIETQYF
len: 14; j_gene: TRBJ2-7; v_gene: TRBV7-2; CDR3aa: CASSQGGSSYEQYF
len: 14; j_gene: TRBJ2-6; v_gene: TRBV7-2; CDR3aa: CASRSGTGANVLTF
len: 16; j_gene: TRBJ2-7; v_gene: TRBV11-1; CDR3aa: CASSSRGLAGSYEQYF
len: 12; j_gene: TRBJ1-3; v_gene: TRBV6-1; CDR3aa: CATLDVANTIYF
len: 14; j_gene: TRBJ1-1; v_gene: TRBV7-8; CDR3aa: CASSLGQANTEAFF
len: 18; j_gene: NA; v_gene: TRBV4-1; CDR3aa: CASSQRPSGVTSSYEQYF
len: 13; j_gene: TRBJ2-7; v_gene: TRBV28; CDR3aa: CASSQAGGYEQYF
len: 13; j_gene: TRBJ1-5; v_gene: TRBV30; CDR3aa: CAWREAGSQPQHF
len: 12; j_gene: TRBJ1-1; v_gene: TRBV30; CDR3aa: CAWSGAGTEAFF
len: 17; j_gene: TRBJ1-5; v_gene: TRBV18; CDR3aa: CASSPGSWGLGNQPQHF
len: 16; j_gene: TRBJ2-6; v_gene: TRBV6-6; CDR3aa: CASSHQGVTGANVLTF
len: 16; j_gene: TRBJ1-2; v_gene: TRBV5-4; CDR3aa: CASSPAAGKVYYGYTF
len: 15; j_gene: TRBJ2-7; v_gene: TRBV9; CDR3aa: CASSEGLAGAHEQYF
len: 16; j_gene: TRBJ2-4; v_gene: TRBV5-1; CDR3aa: CASSLVVGGGPNIQYF
len: 14; j_gene: TRBJ2-5; v_gene: TRBV29-1; CDR3aa: CSGGLLLGKETQYF
len: 12; j_gene: TRBJ1-5; v_gene: TRBV18; CDR3aa: CASSPSYQPQHF
len: 15; j_gene: TRBJ1-1; v_gene: TRBV30; CDR3aa: CAWSAIGRGNTEAFF
len: 14; j_gene: TRBJ1-1; v_gene: TRBV6-5; CDR3aa: CASTGHGMNTEAFF
len: 14; j_gene: TRBJ2-7; v_gene: TRBV4-2; CDR3aa: CASSQDDGGYEQYF
len: 14; j_gene: TRBJ1-4; v_gene: TRBV5-1; CDR3aa: CASSLRGDNEKLFF
len: 11; j_gene: TRBJ2-7; v_gene: TRBV25-1; CDR3aa: CASSGGYEQYF
len: 16; j_gene: TRBJ2-5; v_gene: TRBV2; CDR3aa: CASSEIARGGRETQYF
len: 16; j_gene: TRBJ2-1; v_gene: TRBV7-2; CDR3aa: CASSPPGLAGVNEQFF
len: 15; j_gene: TRBJ2-6; v_gene: TRBV18; CDR3aa: CASSPRGSGANVLTF
len: 16; j_gene: TRBJ2-7; v_gene: TRBV6-5; CDR3aa: CASSYSIAGKLFEQYF
len: 14; j_gene: TRBJ2-3; v_gene: TRBV25-1; CDR3aa: CASSQRTGTDTQYF
len: 15; j_gene: TRBJ2-7; v_gene: TRBV7-2; CDR3aa: CASSLAWTGAYEQYF
len: 15; j_gene: TRBJ1-4; v_gene: TRBV30; CDR3aa: CAWSVQAGVNEKLFF
len: 15; j_gene: TRBJ1-1; v_gene: TRBV18; CDR3aa: CASSPEAGGNTEAFF
len: 17; j_gene: TRBJ2-2; v_gene: TRBV9; CDR3aa: CASSVARTFTTTGELFF
len: 15; j_gene: TRBJ2-7; v_gene: TRBV27; CDR3aa: CASSQGLAGSYEQCF
len: 11; j_gene: TRBJ2-1; v_gene: TRBV28; CDR3aa: CASSLVGRQFF
len: 15; j_gene: TRBJ2-6; v_gene: TRBV14; CDR3aa: CASSQFRLGANVLTF
len: 12; j_gene: TRBJ1-2; v_gene: TRBV4-2; CDR3aa: CASSQSFYGYTF
len: 16; j_gene: TRBJ2-2; v_gene: TRBV29-1; CDR3aa: CSVRPGLAANTGELFF
len: 14; j_gene: TRBJ1-2; v_gene: TRBV5-1; CDR3aa: CASSAGQSNYGYTF